Listed below are T cell receptor beta chains from one sample, sequenced in a study of a mutant IDH1 vaccine in newly diagnosed glioma. Assay used: immunoSEQ multiplex PCR; TCRdb lists only in-frame clones, some missing. The sample carries some 51,000 clones, 65% to 80% recorded once. The sequenced sample was PBMCs, obtained from a glioma patient treated with radiotherapy, temozolomide or both. These receptor sequences come from a woman aged 40 to 50 with glioma. CDR3s include the opening cysteine and the closing phenylalanine or tryptophan. Each record gives: J gene, V gene, CDR3 length, D gene, CDR3 protein, CDR3 DNA. The D gene is left open where the match is weak.

J gene: TRBJ2-5; V gene: TRBV12-1; CDR3 length: 19; D gene: -; CDR3 protein: CASSPPTSGRLLKKETQYF; CDR3 DNA: TGTGCCAGCAGCCCTCCGACTAGCGGCCGTTTATTAAAGAAAGAGACCCAGTACTTC
J gene: TRBJ2-3; V gene: TRBV15; CDR3 length: 14; D gene: -; CDR3 protein: CATSKVRHTDTQYF; CDR3 DNA: TGTGCCACCAGCAAAGTCAGACACACAGATACGCAGTATTTT
J gene: TRBJ1-2; V gene: TRBV7-2; CDR3 length: 13; D gene: TRBD1; CDR3 protein: CASSPDRDGGYTF; CDR3 DNA: TGTGCCAGCAGCCCCGACAGGGACGGGGGCTACACCTTC
J gene: TRBJ2-2; V gene: TRBV7-6; CDR3 length: 14; D gene: -; CDR3 protein: CASSFARGSGELFF; CDR3 DNA: TGTGCCAGCAGCTTCGCAAGGGGGAGCGGGGAGCTGTTTTTT
J gene: TRBJ1-1; V gene: TRBV6-5; CDR3 length: 14; D gene: TRBD1; CDR3 protein: CASSRQGAGTEAFF; CDR3 DNA: TGTGCCAGCAGCCGACAGGGGGCGGGAACTGAAGCTTTCTTT
J gene: TRBJ2-5; V gene: TRBV2; CDR3 length: 17; D gene: TRBD2; CDR3 protein: CASSPSWTSGKQETQYF; CDR3 DNA: TGTGCCAGCAGTCCTTCCTGGACTAGCGGGAAACAAGAGACCCAGTACTTC
J gene: TRBJ2-7; V gene: TRBV10-3; CDR3 length: 13; D gene: TRBD1; CDR3 protein: CATNRGDRDEQYF; CDR3 DNA: TGTGCCACGAACCGCGGGGACAGGGACGAGCAGTACTTC
J gene: TRBJ2-3; V gene: TRBV10-1; CDR3 length: 16; D gene: -; CDR3 protein: CASQHRSGPSTDTQYF; CDR3 DNA: TGCGCCAGCCAACATAGGAGCGGCCCTAGCACAGATACGCAGTATTTT
J gene: TRBJ1-2; V gene: TRBV5-1; CDR3 length: 16; D gene: -; CDR3 protein: CASSNPTGRFNYGYTF; CDR3 DNA: TGCGCCAGCAGCAATCCAACAGGGAGGTTTAACTATGGCTACACCTTC
J gene: TRBJ2-5; V gene: TRBV7-8; CDR3 length: 16; D gene: TRBD2; CDR3 protein: CASSIFLAGYKETQYF; CDR3 DNA: TGTGCCAGCAGCATCTTTCTAGCGGGCTACAAAGAGACCCAGTACTTC
J gene: TRBJ2-5; V gene: TRBV29-1; CDR3 length: 12; D gene: -; CDR3 protein: CSGLQGRETQYF; CDR3 DNA: TGCAGCGGGTTACAGGGGAGGGAGACCCAGTACTTC
J gene: TRBJ1-5; V gene: TRBV19; CDR3 length: 16; D gene: TRBD1; CDR3 protein: CASRKQGQGLNQPQHF; CDR3 DNA: TGTGCCAGTCGGAAGCAGGGACAGGGCCTCAATCAGCCCCAGCATTTT